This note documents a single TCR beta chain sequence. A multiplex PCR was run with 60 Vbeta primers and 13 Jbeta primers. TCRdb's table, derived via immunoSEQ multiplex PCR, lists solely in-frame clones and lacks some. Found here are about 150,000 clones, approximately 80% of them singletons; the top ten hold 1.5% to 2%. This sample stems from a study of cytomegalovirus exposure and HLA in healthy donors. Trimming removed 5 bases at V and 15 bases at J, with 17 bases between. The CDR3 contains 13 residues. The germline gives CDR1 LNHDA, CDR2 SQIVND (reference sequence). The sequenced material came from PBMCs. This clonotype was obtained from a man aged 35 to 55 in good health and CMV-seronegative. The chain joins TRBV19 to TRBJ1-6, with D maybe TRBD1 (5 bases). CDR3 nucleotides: TGTGCCAGTAGTGCGCAACAGGTCTCGGTCCTCCACTTT. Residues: CASSAQQVSVLHF.